These 10 T cell receptor beta chains were sequenced from one sample in a study of OX40 agonist ivuxolimab in advanced cancers. Repertoires were generated with immunoSEQ multiplex PCR, while TCRdb's copy carries only in-frame clones and drops some. The sample lists about 67,000 clones, approximately 91% occurring once. The sequencing used CD4+ or CD8+ T cells sorted from blood, collected in a trial of the OX40 agonist ivuxolimab. The origin of the receptors is an adult with an advanced solid tumor such as melanoma, head and neck, liver or kidney cancer.

The CDR3 sequence is CASSLSTGTEQYF. The CDR3 nucleotides read TGTGCCAGCAGCTTATCGACAGGGACCGAGCAGTACTTC. This chain connects TRBV7-9 to TRBJ2-7, with 7 bases that match TRBD1. Per germline, CDR1 SEHNR and CDR2 FQNEAQ (reference sequence). This CDR3 spans 13 amino acids. V shed 2 bases, J shed 6 bases, and the junction held 4 bases outside the gene matches. The whole variable domain, filled in from reference TRBV7-9 and TRBJ2-7, reads DTGVSQNPRHKITKRGQNVTFRCDPISEHNRLYWYRQTLGQGPEFLTYFQNEAQLEKSRLLSDRFSAERPKGSFSTLEIQRTEQGDSAMYLCASSLSTGTEQYFGPGTRLTVT.

This chain links TRBV5-1 with TRBJ2-7; the match to TRBD2 covers 14 bases. V was clipped by 3 bases and J by 3 bases; unmatched bases: 5. CDR3 length: 16 residues. In germline, CDR1 is SGHRS, CDR2 YFSETQ. CDR3 protein: CASSSPGLAGVYEQYF. The CDR3 DNA reads as TGCGCCAGCAGCTCACCGGGACTAGCGGGAGTCTACGAGCAGTACTTC. Full variable domain (missing parts from reference TRBV5-1 and TRBJ2-7): KAGVTQTPRYLIKTRGQQVTLSCSPISGHRSVSWYQQTPGQGLQFLFEYFSETQRNKGNFPGRFSGRQFSNSRSEMNVSTLELGDSALYLCASSSPGLAGVYEQYFGPGTRLTVT.

This clone has just one count. This chain connects TRBV11-2 to TRBJ2-5; D gene unclear. The germline V gene encodes CDR1 SGHAT and CDR2 FQNNGV. The germline V and J ends were trimmed by 5 bases and 5 bases, with 12 bases remaining between them. This CDR3 has 13 amino acids. The CDR3 spells CASSQPGSETQYF. CDR3 in DNA: TGTGCCAGCAGCCAGCCGGGCTCCGAGACCCAGTACTTC.

Only one count was recorded for this clone. This sequence joins TRBV7-3 and TRBJ2-7; D is unresolved. The CDR3 is 13 residues long. The V gene's germline CDR1 is SGHTA and CDR2 FQGTGA. Trimming left V 5 bases short and J 6 bases short, with 14 bases between. The CDR3 protein is CASSLRWGAEQYF. CDR3 DNA: TGTGCCAGCAGCCTTCGCTGGGGTGCCGAGCAGTACTTC.

This clone was recorded a few times. The V call is TRBV10-2, the J call TRBJ2-7; D call uncertain. The V gene lost 3 bases and the J gene lost 0 bases, with 9 bases spanning the gap. Germline V lookup: CDR1 WSHSY, CDR2 SAAADI. CDR3 size: 14 residues. The CDR3: CASSDGWSSYEQYF. In nucleotides, the CDR3 is TGCGCCAGCAGTGACGGCTGGAGCTCCTACGAGCAGTACTTC.

This clone is a singleton in its sample. The gene calls are TRBV7-3 and TRBJ2-2, with 11 bases that match TRBD1. The CDR3 extends over 16 amino acids. Per the germline V gene, CDR1 is SGHTA and CDR2 is FQGTGA. V was pared by 5 bases and J by 5 bases, with 7 bases of the junction left unmatched. CDR3 in amino acids: CASSPPGQGGTGELFF. CDR3 bases: TGTGCCAGCAGCCCTCCGGGACAGGGGGGGACCGGGGAGCTGTTTTTT.

The chain uses TRBV6-5 and TRBJ1-1; a weak D match, TRBD1 (5 bases). Germline V gives CDR1 MNHEY, CDR2 SVGAGI. The V end lost 7 bases, the J end lost 2 bases, and 14 bases lay between the germline ends. The CDR3 covers 14 residues. The CDR3 DNA is TGTGCCAGCACCCTCCGGGACCCTAACACTGAAGCTTTCTTT. Translated, it gives CASTLRDPNTEAFF.

This clone was seen a single time. The V call is TRBV18, the J call TRBJ2-1, with 9 positions matching TRBD2. Looked up from germline, CDR1 is KGHSH and CDR2 is LQKENI. With V trimmed by 3 bases and J by 7 bases, 7 bases remained unmatched. This CDR3 has 15 residues. CDR3 in amino acids: CASSPASGILNEQFF. CDR3 nucleotide sequence: TGTGCCAGCTCACCCGCTAGCGGGATCCTAAATGAGCAGTTCTTC. Based on the CDR3 plus reference TRBV18 and TRBJ2-1, the full variable domain is NAGVMQNPRHLVRRRGQEARLRCSPMKGHSHVYWYRQLPEEGLKFMVYLQKENIIDESGMPKERFSAEFPKEGPSILRIQQVVRGDSAAYFCASSPASGILNEQFFGPGTRLTVL.

With regard to this clone: Sequence at one end of the junction differs from germline and may be a read error. V and J are TRBV5-1 and TRBJ2-7; D not resolved. In germline, CDR1 is SGHRS, CDR2 YFSETQ. The CDR3 length is 14 residues. The CDR3 protein is CASRLDLSSYEQYF. In nucleotides, the CDR3 is TGCGCCAGCAGATTGGATCTATCTTCCTACGAGCAGTACTTC.

This clone was seen a handful of times. The V call is TRBV5-1, the J call TRBJ2-5, with D perhaps TRBD1 (6 bases). Between the trimmed V and J ends, which lost 2 bases and 0 bases, there was a span of 8 bases. The CDR3 is made up of 14 amino acids. Germline V CDR1 and CDR2: SGHRS, YFSETQ. The CDR3 DNA is TGCGCCAGCAGCTTAACAGGGAACCAAGAGACCCAGTACTTC. Translating gives CASSLTGNQETQYF.